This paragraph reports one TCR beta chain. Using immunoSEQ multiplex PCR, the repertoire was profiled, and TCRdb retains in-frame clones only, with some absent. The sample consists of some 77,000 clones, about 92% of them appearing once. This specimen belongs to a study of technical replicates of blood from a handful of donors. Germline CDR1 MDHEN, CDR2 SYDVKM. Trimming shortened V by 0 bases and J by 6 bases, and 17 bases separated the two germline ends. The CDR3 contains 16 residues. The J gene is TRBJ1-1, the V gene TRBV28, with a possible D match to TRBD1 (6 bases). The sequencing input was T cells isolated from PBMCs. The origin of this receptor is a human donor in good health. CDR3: CASSLWGGDIFAEAFF. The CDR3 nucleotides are TGTGCCAGCAGTTTATGGGGGGGGGACATCTTCGCTGAAGCTTTCTTT.